The 5 T cell receptor beta chains below were found in one sample sequenced in a study of Ad26.COV2.S vaccination and SARS-CoV-2 variants listed by TCRdb under 2021. Libraries were made using the immunoSEQ multiplex PCR assay. The table was pulled from immuneACCESS by TCRdb, which kept in-frame rearrangements only. Such tables lose some clones; where checked, under half of the loss comes from unresolved V genes, and the rest has no known cause. Present in this sample are 300,000 to 400,000 clones, around 84% of which were seen just once. The ten biggest clones cover 1.5% to 2.5% of the sample. This specimen's treatment or condition label, interpreted: roughly 19 received Ad26.COV2.S at low or high dose, single or two shots; 5 received placebo; per-sample allocation not given. Repertoires of vaccine and placebo recipients were sequenced from samples collected on day 63 after the first injection. The sample was peripheral blood, taken in a trial of Ad26.COV2.S vaccine versus placebo. These receptors were taken from a person between 18 and 65 years old who received the Ad26.COV2.S COVID-19 vaccine or a placebo.

CDR3 amino acids: CASSVKKTVKNTEAFF. The CDR3 DNA sequence: TGTGCCAGCAGCGTAAAGAAGACAGTCAAGAACACTGAAGCTTTCTTT. The rearrangement joins TRBV5-4 to TRBJ1-1, with D tentatively TRBD1 (5 bases). Germline lookup yields CDR1 SGHNT and CDR2 YYREEE (reference sequence). This CDR3 has 16 residues. V was clipped by 4 bases and J by 1 base, with 17 bases between them.

J is TRBJ2-1 and V is TRBV6-2 or TRBV6-3, with TRBD2 identical over 12 bases. With V trimmed by 6 bases and J by 5 bases, 14 bases remained unmatched. The CDR3 sequence is 18 residues long. Germline V gene lookup returns CDR1 MNHEY and CDR2 SVGEGT. CDR3 protein: CASSRTSGARQINNEQFF. CDR3 bases: TGTGCCAGCAGCCGGACTAGCGGGGCTCGTCAGATAAACAATGAGCAGTTCTTC.

This clone was seen a single time. V is TRBV2 and J is TRBJ2-3, with D possibly TRBD1 on 5 matching bases. V lost 8 bases to trimming and J lost 1 base, with 19 bases between them. The CDR3 contains 16 residues. CDR1 SNHLY and CDR2 FYNNEI come from the germline V gene. The CDR3 nucleotides read TGTGCCAGCCACCCCCCCCAGGGTTCAGGCACAGATACGCAGTATTTT. It codes for CASHPPQGSGTDTQYF.

V usage is TRBV5-1 and J usage is TRBJ1-2, with 12 bases lining up with TRBD1. Looked up from germline, CDR1 is SGHRS and CDR2 is YFSETQ. Trimming took 0 bases from V and 5 from J; bases not matched to a gene: 11. The length of the CDR3 is 18 residues. For the CDR3, the DNA is TGCGCCAGCAGCTTGGCCCGGGACAGGGGGCCCGGTGATTATGGCTACACCTTC. Protein sequence: CASSLARDRGPGDYGYTF.

A remark on this clone: The same CDR3 also results from other DNA sequences found in this sample. The V and J genes are TRBV30 and TRBJ2-7; D unresolved. The CDR3 has 11 amino acids. Trimming shortened V by 2 bases and J by 3 bases, and 5 bases separated the two germline ends. Germline CDR1 and CDR2: GTSNPN and SVGIG (reference sequence). CDR3: CAWSRDYEQYF. In nucleotides, the CDR3 is TGTGCCTGGAGTAGAGACTACGAGCAGTACTTC.